Listed below are T cell receptor beta chains from one sample, sequenced in a study of blood T cells in healthy people across ages. TCRdb fed the 5' RACE reads into MiXCR, producing one record per CDR3 protein. This sample has roughly 2 million distinct CDR3 sequences, with around 50% found just once. The sequencing input was blood. These receptors all come from a middle-aged woman in good health. CDR3s include the opening cysteine and the closing phenylalanine or tryptophan. The order of the fields is D gene, V gene, clone size, J gene, CDR3 protein, CDR3 DNA. D genes are given only for firm matches. Clone size is stated in some rows and not others, as once, few, many or a class when expanded.

d_gene: NA
v_gene: TRBV24-1
abundance: NA
j_gene: TRBJ2-3
CDR3aa: CATSDATALSTDTQYF
CDR3nt: TGTGCCACCAGTGATGCGACAGCCCTCAGCACAGATACGCAGTATTTT

d_gene: NA
v_gene: TRBV11-2
abundance: NA
j_gene: TRBJ2-6
CDR3aa: CASSFFSGLGGANVLTF
CDR3nt: TGTGCCAGCAGCTTCTTTTCGGGATTGGGTGGGGCCAACGTCCTGACTTTC

d_gene: TRBD1
v_gene: TRBV2
abundance: NA
j_gene: TRBJ1-2
CDR3aa: CAGTTGRGNGYTF
CDR3nt: TGTGCCGGCACGACAGGGAGGGGCAATGGCTACACCTTC

d_gene: NA
v_gene: TRBV21-1
abundance: NA
j_gene: TRBJ1-5
CDR3aa: CASSTRGTSNQPQHF
CDR3nt: TGTGCCAGCAGCACCAGGGGGACAAGCAATCAGCCCCAGCATTTT

d_gene: NA
v_gene: TRBV28
abundance: NA
j_gene: TRBJ2-3
CDR3aa: CASSPGAAYTDTQYF
CDR3nt: TGTGCCAGCAGCCCCGGGGCCGCATACACAGATACGCAGTATTTT

d_gene: TRBD1
v_gene: TRBV20-1
abundance: NA
j_gene: TRBJ2-7
CDR3aa: CSARQTGGIDEQYF
CDR3nt: TGCAGTGCTAGACAGACAGGGGGCATCGACGAGCAGTACTTC

d_gene: NA
v_gene: TRBV29-1
abundance: few
j_gene: TRBJ2-7
CDR3aa: CSAGHDRAYEQYF
CDR3nt: TGCAGCGCAGGACATGACAGAGCCTACGAGCAGTACTTC

d_gene: NA
v_gene: TRBV6-5
abundance: NA
j_gene: TRBJ1-2
CDR3aa: CASSYGGGIGYGYTF
CDR3nt: TGTGCCAGCAGTTACGGTGGGGGTATCGGCTATGGCTACACCTTC

d_gene: NA
v_gene: TRBV9
abundance: NA
j_gene: TRBJ1-2
CDR3aa: CASSVADTYGYTF
CDR3nt: TGTGCCAGCAGCGTAGCGGACACCTATGGCTACACCTTC

d_gene: NA
v_gene: TRBV27
abundance: NA
j_gene: TRBJ2-1
CDR3aa: CASSHGLLGDEQFF
CDR3nt: TGTGCCAGCAGCCATGGACTCTTGGGCGATGAGCAGTTCTTC

d_gene: NA
v_gene: TRBV27
abundance: NA
j_gene: TRBJ2-1
CDR3aa: CASKTLFQGRGDEQFF
CDR3nt: TGTGCCAGCAAGACCTTGTTTCAGGGGAGAGGTGATGAGCAGTTCTTC

d_gene: TRBD2
v_gene: TRBV4-3
abundance: few
j_gene: TRBJ2-1
CDR3aa: CASSQEGETSEDNEQFF
CDR3nt: TGCGCCAGCAGCCAAGAAGGCGAAACTAGCGAAGACAATGAGCAGTTCTTC

d_gene: TRBD1
v_gene: TRBV3-1
abundance: few
j_gene: TRBJ2-1
CDR3aa: CASRPDRGNEQFF
CDR3nt: TGTGCCAGCAGACCCGACAGGGGCAATGAGCAGTTCTTC

d_gene: NA
v_gene: TRBV14
abundance: few
j_gene: TRBJ1-2
CDR3aa: CASSQQQAYGYTF
CDR3nt: TGTGCCAGCAGCCAACAGCAGGCATATGGCTACACCTTC

d_gene: NA
v_gene: TRBV21-1
abundance: NA
j_gene: TRBJ1-2
CDR3aa: CASTVGYGYTF
CDR3nt: TGTGCCAGTACAGTGGGCTATGGCTACACCTTC

d_gene: NA
v_gene: TRBV28
abundance: few
j_gene: TRBJ2-7
CDR3aa: CASSETTVSYEQYF
CDR3nt: TGTGCCAGCAGTGAAACGACAGTGTCCTACGAGCAGTACTTC

d_gene: NA
v_gene: TRBV4-3
abundance: NA
j_gene: TRBJ2-3
CDR3aa: CASSQDYTGSTDTQYF
CDR3nt: TGCGCCAGCAGCCAAGATTATACGGGTAGCACAGATACGCAGTATTTT

d_gene: TRBD1
v_gene: TRBV5-4
abundance: NA
j_gene: TRBJ1-2
CDR3aa: CASRNNRDRGANYGYTF
CDR3nt: TGTGCCAGCAGAAATAACCGGGACAGGGGGGCTAACTATGGCTACACCTTC